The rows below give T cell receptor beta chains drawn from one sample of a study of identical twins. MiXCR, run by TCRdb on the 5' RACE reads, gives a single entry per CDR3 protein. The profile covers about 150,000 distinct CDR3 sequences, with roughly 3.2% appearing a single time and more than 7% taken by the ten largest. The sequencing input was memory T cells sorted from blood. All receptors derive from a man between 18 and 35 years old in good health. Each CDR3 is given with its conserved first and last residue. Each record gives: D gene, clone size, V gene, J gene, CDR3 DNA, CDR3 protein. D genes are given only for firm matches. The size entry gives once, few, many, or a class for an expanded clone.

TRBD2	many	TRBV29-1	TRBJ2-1	TGCAGCGTTGAAGATTTAAGCGGGAGCCACAATGAGCAGTTCTTC	CSVEDLSGSHNEQFF
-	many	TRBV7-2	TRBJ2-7	TGTGCCAGCAGCTTAGCGCTCCCAGGGGTCAACGAGCAGTACTTC	CASSLALPGVNEQYF
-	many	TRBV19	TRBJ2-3	TGTGCCAGTACCTTTGGTTCGAGGACAGATACGCAGTATTTT	CASTFGSRTDTQYF
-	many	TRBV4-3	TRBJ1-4	TGCGCCAGCAGCCAAGATTTGGGTCTTTTAGGGGAAAAACTGTTTTTT	CASSQDLGLLGEKLFF
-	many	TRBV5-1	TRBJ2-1	TGCGCCAGCAGCTTGGAGGTCACTTACAATGAGCAGTTCTTC	CASSLEVTYNEQFF
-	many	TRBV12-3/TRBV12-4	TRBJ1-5	TGTGCCAGCAGTTTAAGTTTGGGGGGCAATCAGCCCCAGCATTTT	CASSLSLGGNQPQHF
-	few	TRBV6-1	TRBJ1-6	TGTGCCAGCATGAAGCAGTTAAATTCACCCCTCCACTTT	CASMKQLNSPLHF
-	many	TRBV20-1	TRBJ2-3	TGCAGTGCTAGTCTGTCTCAAAACACAGATACGCAGTATTTT	CSASLSQNTDTQYF
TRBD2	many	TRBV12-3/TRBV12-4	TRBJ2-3	TGTGCCAGCCGCTATACTAGCGGGGCAGATACGCAGTATTTT	CASRYTSGADTQYF
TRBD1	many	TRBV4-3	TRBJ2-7	TGCGCCAGCAGCCATGAGTGGACAGGTTTATACGAGCAGTACTTC	CASSHEWTGLYEQYF